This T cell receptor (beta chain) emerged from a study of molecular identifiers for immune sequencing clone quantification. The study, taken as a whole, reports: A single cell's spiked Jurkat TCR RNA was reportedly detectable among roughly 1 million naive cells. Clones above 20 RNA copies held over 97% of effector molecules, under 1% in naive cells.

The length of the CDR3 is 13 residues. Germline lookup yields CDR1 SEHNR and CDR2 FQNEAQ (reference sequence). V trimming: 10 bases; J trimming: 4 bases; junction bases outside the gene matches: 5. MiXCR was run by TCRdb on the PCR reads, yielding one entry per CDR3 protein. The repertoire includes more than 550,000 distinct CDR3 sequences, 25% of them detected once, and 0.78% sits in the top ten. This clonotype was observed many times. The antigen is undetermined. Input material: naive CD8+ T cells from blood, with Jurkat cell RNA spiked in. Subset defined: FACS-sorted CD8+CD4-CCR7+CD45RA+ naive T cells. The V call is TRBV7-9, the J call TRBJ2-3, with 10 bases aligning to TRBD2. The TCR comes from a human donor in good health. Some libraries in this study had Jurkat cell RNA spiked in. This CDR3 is CAILGLAADTQYF. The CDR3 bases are TGTGCCATCCTAGGACTAGCGGCAGATACGCAGTATTTT. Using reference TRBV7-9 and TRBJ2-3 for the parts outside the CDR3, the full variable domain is DTGVSQNPRHKITKRGQNVTFRCDPISEHNRLYWYRQTLGQGPEFLTYFQNEAQLEKSRLLSDRFSAERPKGSFSTLEIQRTEQGDSAMYLCAILGLAADTQYFGPGTRLTVL.